One sample yielded the 27 T cell receptor beta chains listed below, sequenced in a study of control samples from healthy donors and cancer patients. The data were produced by immunoSEQ multiplex PCR, yet TCRdb's version contains in-frame clones alone and is incomplete. The data hold roughly 58,000 clones, with about 90% observed a single time. Sequences were obtained from PBMCs. The receptors were gathered from a woman aged 55-75 years with lung cancer.

As regards this clone: An end of the junction differs from the germline gene, which may be a read error. The V call is TRBV7-9, the J call TRBJ2-1; no reliable D call. The CDR3 has 14 amino acids. Germline V gives CDR1 SEHNR, CDR2 FQNEAQ (reference sequence). The CDR3 loop is CASSFFGAYDEQFF. CDR3 coding DNA: TGTGCCAGCAGCTTCTTTGGCGCCTACGATGAGCAGTTCTTC.

J is TRBJ2-2 and V is TRBV2, with D hard to call. CDR1 and CDR2 (germline): SNHLY, FYNNEI. Trimming shortened V by 2 bases and J by 2 bases, and 3 bases separated the two germline ends. CDR3 length: 13 residues. CDR3 nucleotides: TGTGCCAGCAGTGAACCCAACACCGGGGAGCTGTTTTTT. Amino acids: CASSEPNTGELFF.

The rearrangement uses TRBV27 and TRBJ2-3, with TRBD2 matching 11 bases. Germline CDR1 MNHEY, CDR2 SMNVEV (reference sequence). V lost 5 bases, J lost 1 base, and 5 bases stayed unmatched. This CDR3 has 16 amino acids. The CDR3 sequence is CASSGASGRRTDTQYF. The CDR3 DNA reads TGTGCCAGCAGTGGGGCTAGCGGGAGGCGCACAGATACGCAGTATTTT.

Only one count was recorded for this clone. The V gene is TRBV11-2, the J gene TRBJ1-2, with a possible D match to TRBD1 (5 bases). V dropped 1 base and J dropped 7 bases, with 10 bases sitting between them. The CDR3 sequence is 13 residues long. Germline V lookup: CDR1 SGHAT, CDR2 FQNNGV. The CDR3 DNA sequence: TGTGCCAGCAGCTTAGGCAGGGCGAGTGGCTACACCTTC. Its translation: CASSLGRASGYTF. The full variable domain, in which reference TRBV11-2 and TRBJ1-2 provide the parts outside the CDR3, is EAGVAQSPRYKIIEKRQSVAFWCNPISGHATLYWYQQILGQGPKLLIQFQNNGVVDDSQLPKDRFSAERLKGVDSTLKIQPAKLEDSAVYLCASSLGRASGYTFGSGTRLTVV.

This chain uses TRBV2 with TRBJ2-5, with D uncertain. The V end was cut by 5 bases, the J end by 5 bases, with 21 bases between. The length of the CDR3 is 16 residues. From germline, CDR1 is SNHLY and CDR2 FYNNEI. This chain's CDR3 is CASSPNEASLGETQYF. The CDR3 DNA reads TGTGCCAGCAGTCCGAACGAGGCTTCGCTAGGGGAGACCCAGTACTTC.

The chain links TRBV5-8 to TRBJ2-2; D possibly matches TRBD1 or TRBD2 (6 bases each). There are 17 residues in the CDR3. From germline, CDR1 is SGHTS and CDR2 YDEGEE. Deletions cut 3 bases from V and 1 base from J, with 16 bases between. The CDR3 spells CASSSSGAALNTGELFF. In DNA, the CDR3 is TGTGCCAGCAGCTCATCGGGGGCAGCACTGAACACCGGGGAGCTGTTTTTT.

This clone occurred once. This chain connects TRBV19 to TRBJ2-3; 10 bases are a match to TRBD2. V shed 4 bases, J shed 4 bases, and the junction held 11 bases outside the gene matches. Germline V gives CDR1 LNHDA, CDR2 SQIVND (reference sequence). This CDR3 spans 17 amino acids. In nucleotides, the CDR3 is TGTGCCAGTAGTACCCCCCAGCGGGGGGGTCCCGCAGATACGCAGTATTTT. Translated, it gives CASSTPQRGGPADTQYF.

This chain uses TRBV10-3 with TRBJ1-2; D is uncertain. CDR3 length equals 15 residues. The V end lost 7 bases, the J end lost 2 bases, and 17 bases lay between the germline ends. The V gene's germline CDR1 is ENHRY and CDR2 SYGVKD. The CDR3 sequence is CAITGSRTENYGYTF. The DNA of the CDR3 is TGTGCCATCACCGGATCGAGGACGGAAAACTATGGCTACACCTTC.

The rearrangement uses TRBV6-1 and TRBJ2-7, with D uncertain. The CDR3 covers 14 residues. CDR1 is MNHNS, CDR2 SASEGT, per germline. V lost 1 base to trimming and J lost 0 bases, with 7 bases between them. The CDR3 DNA follows: TGTGCCAGCAGTGAAGTGGCGTACTCCTACGAGCAGTACTTC. The encoded protein is CASSEVAYSYEQYF.

As concerns this clone: Other DNA sequences within the sample encode an identical CDR3. The chain employs TRBV9 and TRBJ1-5; the D is unclear. CDR1 and CDR2 (germline): SGDLS, YYNGEE. V lost 0 bases, J lost 6 bases, and 7 bases lay in between. The CDR3 loop spans 13 amino acids. As DNA, the CDR3 is TGTGCCAGCAGCGTAGAAGGAGGTCAGCCCCAGCATTTT. As protein: CASSVEGGQPQHF.

The gene calls are TRBV6-6 and TRBJ1-3, with D hard to call. V was trimmed by 4 bases and J by 0 bases, leaving 4 bases between them. The CDR3 is 13 amino acids. Looked up from germline, CDR1 is MNHNY and CDR2 is SVGAGI (reference sequence). The DNA of the CDR3 is TGTGCCAGCAGTTCATACTCTGGAAACACCATATATTTT. Translating it yields CASSSYSGNTIYF.

The rearrangement links TRBV7-2 to TRBJ2-7; TRBD1 agrees at 9 bases. V gave up 5 bases and J gave up 2 bases; unmatched junction bases: 4. The germline CDR1 and CDR2 sequences are SGHTA and FQGNSA. The CDR3 totals 14 residues. CDR3 sequence (DNA): TGTGCCAGCAGCACACGACAGGGGGCCTACGAGCAGTACTTC. It encodes CASSTRQGAYEQYF.

The genes are TRBV28 and TRBJ1-5; D is ambiguous. The germline V and J ends were trimmed by 4 bases and 5 bases, with 6 bases remaining between them. Germline-derived CDR1 and CDR2 are MDHEN and SYDVKM. The CDR3 length is 12 residues. For the CDR3, the DNA is TGTGCCAGCAGTTCCCCGGATCAGCCCCAGCATTTT. This sequence encodes CASSSPDQPQHF.

The chain carries TRBV2 and TRBJ1-2, with a possible D match to TRBD1 (6 bases). This CDR3 has 12 residues. V dropped 6 bases and J dropped 7 bases, with 12 bases sitting between them. In germline, CDR1 is SNHLY, CDR2 FYNNEI. The CDR3 here is CASRNRDPGYTF. The CDR3 DNA is TGTGCCAGCAGGAACAGGGATCCTGGCTACACCTTC.

The genes are TRBV19 and TRBJ2-1; 11 nucleotides match TRBD2. This CDR3 spans 18 amino acids. Germline values: CDR1 LNHDA, CDR2 SQIVND (reference sequence). Trimming cost V 3 bases and J 3 bases; bases outside gene matches: 10. CDR3 sequence reads: CASSIPLAGGSFYNEQFF. CDR3 coding DNA: TGTGCCAGTAGTATCCCCCTAGCGGGGGGCTCCTTCTACAATGAGCAGTTCTTC.

V usage is TRBV19 and J usage is TRBJ1-5; no reliable D call. The germline V and J ends were trimmed by 6 bases and 2 bases, with 17 bases remaining between them. Germline CDR1 reads LNHDA; CDR2 reads SQIVND (reference sequence). The CDR3 covers 16 residues. Here the CDR3 DNA reads TGTGCCAGTAGCCCAAGAGTTAGGGTTGGCAATCAGCCCCAGCATTTT. This encodes CASSPRVRVGNQPQHF.

With regard to this clone: The sample carries other DNA sequences with the same CDR3. CDR3 in amino acids: CASSLGQANYGYTF. Here the CDR3 DNA reads TGTGCCAGCAGCTTAGGCCAGGCCAACTATGGCTACACCTTC. The chain carries TRBV7-2 and TRBJ1-2; no clear D gene. CDR3 length: 14 amino acids. Germline CDR1 is SGHTA and CDR2 is FQGNSA. Deletions cut 1 base from V and 2 bases from J, with 8 bases between.

This chain links TRBV7-9 with TRBJ1-1; the D gene is possibly TRBD1 (5 bases). The length of the CDR3 is 13 residues. The ends were cut back, 5 bases at V and 6 bases at J, with 13 bases in the middle. Germline CDR1 reads SEHNR; CDR2 reads FQNEAQ (reference sequence). The CDR3 coding sequence is TGTGCCAGCAGCCTAACAGGACGCGCTGAAGCTTTCTTT. This codes for CASSLTGRAEAFF.

This clone was seen a handful of times. This chain connects TRBV3-1 (or the pseudogene TRBV3-2) to TRBJ1-5; TRBD1 agrees at 7 bases. V shed 4 bases, J shed 2 bases, and the junction held 5 bases outside the gene matches. The CDR3 totals 15 residues. Germline CDR1 and CDR2: LGHDT and YNNKEL (reference sequence). DNA for the CDR3: TGTGCCAGCAGCCCCAGGACAGGCGGCAATCAGCCCCAGCATTTT. Its translation is CASSPRTGGNQPQHF.

The DNA of the CDR3 is TGTGCCACCACTCAGGGCTCCTACAATGAGCAGTTCTTC. It is translated as CATTQGSYNEQFF. The genes are TRBV2 and TRBJ2-1; possible D gene TRBD1, 5 bases. Germline V gene lookup returns CDR1 SNHLY and CDR2 FYNNEI. There are 13 residues in the CDR3. V was shortened by 10 bases and J by 0 bases, with 10 bases between the two germline ends.

This clone has more than one count but fewer than ten. The rearrangement joins TRBV7-8 to TRBJ1-3; D is unclear. V dropped 3 bases and J dropped 0 bases, with 15 bases sitting between them. The CDR3 spans 17 residues. Germline-derived CDR1 and CDR2 are SGHVS and FQNEAQ. This CDR3 reads CASSFGRLGRSGNTIYF. The CDR3 coding sequence is TGTGCCAGCAGCTTCGGACGTCTAGGGCGCTCTGGAAACACCATATATTTT.

This chain uses TRBV3-1 (or the pseudogene TRBV3-2) with TRBJ2-1, with TRBD2 matching 7 bases. The CDR3 loop spans 13 amino acids. CDR1 LGHDT and CDR2 YNNKEL come from the germline V gene (reference sequence). Germline trimming cut 1 base from V and 12 bases from J; bases unmatched to any gene: 6. The CDR3 nucleotides are TGTGCCAGCAGCCAAGGACTAGCCTTTAGGCAGTTCTTC. Its translation is CASSQGLAFRQFF.

The chain joins TRBV5-5 to TRBJ2-5, with D possibly being TRBD2 (6 bases). CDR1 and CDR2 from the germline V gene are SGHKS and YYEKEE (reference sequence). The CDR3 is made up of 18 amino acids. V lost 3 bases and J 3 bases, leaving 24 bases between the germline ends. The DNA for the CDR3 is TGTGCCAGCAGCTGGAGACCCACTAGCCGGGGAACCGAAGAGACCCAGTACTTC. Translated, it gives CASSWRPTSRGTEETQYF.

This rearrangement joins TRBV28 to TRBJ2-3; D is possibly TRBD2 (6 bases). Looked up from germline, CDR1 is MDHEN and CDR2 is SYDVKM. The CDR3 runs to 13 residues. V lost 8 bases and J lost 0, with 9 bases in between. This CDR3 reads CASGGLSTDTQYF. CDR3 nucleotide sequence: TGTGCCAGCGGGGGACTTAGCACAGATACGCAGTATTTT.

This chain joins TRBV7-2 and TRBJ1-2, with a possible D match to TRBD1 (5 bases). The V gene lost 2 bases and the J gene lost 0 bases, with 13 bases spanning the gap. This CDR3 has 16 amino acids. Germline assignment: CDR1 SGHTA and CDR2 FQGNSA. CDR3 coding DNA: TGTGCCAGCAGCTTACAGGCGGGACGGACTAACTATGGCTACACCTTC. Its protein is CASSLQAGRTNYGYTF.

This chain joins TRBV5-4 and TRBJ2-1; perhaps D is TRBD1 or TRBD2 (5 bases each). Deletions cut 0 bases from V and 7 bases from J, with 5 bases between. The CDR3 consists of 12 residues. CDR1 is SGHNT, CDR2 YYREEE, per germline (reference sequence). DNA of the CDR3: TGTGCCAGCAGCTTGGGGGGGAATGAGCAGTTCTTC. It is translated as CASSLGGNEQFF.

This rearrangement joins TRBV14 to TRBJ2-7; perhaps TRBD1 as D (6 bases). The CDR3 loop spans 14 amino acids. Germline assignment: CDR1 SGHDN and CDR2 FVKESK. V lost 4 bases to trimming and J lost 7 bases, with 17 bases between them. The CDR3 DNA follows: TGTGCCAGCAGCCCTGGGGACACCTTCGGGGAGCAGTACTTC. Amino acid sequence: CASSPGDTFGEQYF.